This T cell receptor (beta chain) comes out of a study of human CD8 memory T cell subsets. Findings and limits, study-wide: By Chao1 estimates, precursor exhausted T cells appeared less diverse than stem-like memory T cells. Stem-like memory T cells and precursor exhausted T cells had repertoires that overlapped very little.

The germline CDR1 and CDR2 sequences are KGHDR and SFDVKD. The CDR3 runs to 15 residues. A note on this clonotype: Its antigen is unidentified.

The authors obtained RNA from duplicate vials, each holding about 150,000 sorted CD8+ T cells, for every subset. UMI-labeled 5' RACE was used to make TCR beta libraries. As originally analysed: Individual TCR beta libraries contained between about 2,900 and 20,000 functional CDR3 beta clonotypes each. TCRdb reprocessed the 5' RACE reads; each CDR3 protein has one entry and no DNA is given. These V and J calls are TCRdb output, not the study's own analysis. The table lists some 11,000 distinct CDR3 sequences. This receptor was obtained from a human donor in good health. V is TRBV24-1 and J is TRBJ2-1. Material for sequencing was CD8+ stem-like memory T cells (TSCM and TCM) sorted from PBMCs. Indicated subset: stem-like memory CD8 T cells (TSTEM), CCR7+ PD-1- TIGIT-. CDR3 sequence reads: CATSEVGDLYNEQFF.